These 20 T cell receptor beta chains were sequenced from one sample in a study of blood T cell repertoires in COVID-19. Using immunoSEQ multiplex PCR, the repertoire was profiled, and TCRdb retains in-frame clones only, with some absent. The sample has 360,000 or so clones, roughly 86% seen once. Material for sequencing was PBMCs or T cells enriched from blood (not recorded which). These TCRs come from a woman aged 25-40 years who had been exposed to COVID-19.

This clone appeared a single time. This rearrangement joins TRBV2 to TRBJ2-7, with D maybe TRBD1 (6 bases). This CDR3 region has 12 residues. Germline V gene data show CDR1 as SNHLY and CDR2 as FYNNEI. The CDR3 DNA sequence: TGTGCTGGACGGGACACCGTCTACGAGCAGTACTTC. Protein: CAGRDTVYEQYF.

The gene calls are TRBV4-2 and TRBJ2-7; D might be TRBD2 (5 bases). With 4 bases removed from V and 5 bases from J, the gap between germline ends came to 18 bases. The CDR3 is 15 amino acids. CDR1 and CDR2 (germline): LGHNA, YNFKEQ. The CDR3 protein is CASSPVDGGIHEQYF. CDR3 sequence (DNA): TGTGCCAGCAGCCCTGTAGACGGAGGTATACACGAGCAGTACTTC.

The V and J genes are TRBV28 and TRBJ1-2; 8 nucleotides line up with TRBD1. After removal of 5 bases from V and 8 bases from J, the junction contained 13 bases not matched to a gene. The CDR3 consists of 15 residues. Per the germline V gene, CDR1 is MDHEN and CDR2 is SYDVKM. The CDR3: CASSPGQVLPRGYTF. The CDR3 coding sequence is TGTGCCAGCAGTCCGGGACAGGTGCTTCCTCGGGGCTACACCTTC.

The rearrangement joins TRBV5-6 to TRBJ1-4; 8 nucleotides align to TRBD1. The CDR3 is made up of 14 amino acids. The V gene end was trimmed by 4 bases and the J gene end by 6 bases; junction bases not matched to a gene: 5. Germline V gene data show CDR1 as SGHDT and CDR2 as YYEEEE. The CDR3 protein is CASSVVQGDEKLFF. CDR3 nucleotides: TGTGCCAGCAGCGTGGTACAGGGGGATGAAAAACTGTTTTTT.

This clone was counted between two and nine times. Other DNA sequences in the same sample also yield this CDR3. The CDR3 DNA reads as TGCGCCAGCAGCTTGGACTCCCTGTACGAGCAGTACTTC. It specifies CASSLDSLYEQYF. The chain combines TRBV5-1 with TRBJ2-7; D unresolved. Germline CDR1 is SGHRS and CDR2 is YFSETQ. V was cut by 0 bases and J by 4 bases, with 8 bases left in between. The length of the CDR3 is 13 residues.

The chain uses TRBV30 and TRBJ2-2; D is perhaps TRBD1 (6 bases). The germline V gene has CDR1 GTSNPN and CDR2 SVGIG (reference sequence). The CDR3 consists of 13 residues. With 2 bases removed from V and 4 bases from J, the gap between germline ends came to 8 bases. The DNA of the CDR3 is TGTGCCTGGAGTAGACAGGTCACCGGGGAGCTGTTTTTT. Translating gives CAWSRQVTGELFF.

The gene calls are TRBV19 and TRBJ1-1; 7 bases align to TRBD1. The junction had 9 bases not matched to a gene; V was cut back by 4 bases and J by 1 base. The V gene's germline CDR1 is LNHDA and CDR2 SQIVND (reference sequence). The CDR3 totals 16 residues. In DNA, the CDR3 is TGTGCCAGTAGTACCAACCGACAGGGTACGAACACTGAAGCTTTCTTT. Its protein product is CASSTNRQGTNTEAFF.

The chain combines TRBV11-3 with TRBJ1-6; 8 bases are a match to TRBD1. The junction had 7 bases not matched to a gene; V was cut back by 5 bases and J by 7 bases. The V gene's germline CDR1 is SGHNT and CDR2 YENEEA. The CDR3 covers 15 residues. CDR3 in amino acids: CASSPRDRLNSPLHF. CDR3 in DNA: TGTGCCAGCAGCCCCCGGGACAGGTTAAATTCACCCCTCCACTTT.

This chain connects TRBV5-6 to TRBJ2-7; 11 nucleotides align to TRBD2. Trimming cost V 4 bases and J 4 bases; bases outside gene matches: 10. There are 16 residues in the CDR3. Germline CDR1 reads SGHDT; CDR2 reads YYEEEE. In DNA, the CDR3 is TGTGCCAGCAGCGGTGGGACTAGCGGCTTCGTTTACGAGCAGTACTTC. Translation: CASSGGTSGFVYEQYF.

This clone was observed once. The chain combines TRBV6-5 with TRBJ1-1, with TRBD1 as a possible D gene (5 bases). Germline assignment: CDR1 MNHEY and CDR2 SVGAGI. V was clipped by 10 bases and J by 7 bases, with 13 bases between them. The CDR3 totals 11 residues. CDR3 sequence reads: CATFAGGEAFF. CDR3 DNA: TGTGCCACATTTGCGGGGGGTGAAGCTTTCTTT.

The genes are TRBV5-1 and TRBJ1-1; D is ambiguous. CDR3 size: 14 residues. The ends were cut back, 1 base at V and 4 bases at J, with 11 bases in the middle. Germline CDR1 SGHRS, CDR2 YFSETQ. The CDR3 bases are TGCGCCAGCAGCTTGTCCGCCCTCAGCACTGAAGCTTTCTTT. Protein sequence: CASSLSALSTEAFF.

The sample holds many counts of this clone. The J gene is TRBJ2-7, the V gene TRBV7-6, with D tentatively TRBD2 (6 bases). CDR3 size: 16 residues. CDR1 and CDR2 (germline): SGHVS, FNYEAQ. Trimming took off 4 bases at V and 1 base at J, with 17 bases between the two ends. Here the CDR3 reads CASSSPEGISSYEQYF. CDR3 nucleotide sequence: TGTGCCAGCAGCTCGCCGGAGGGGATCAGTTCCTACGAGCAGTACTTC.

This chain links TRBV28 with TRBJ2-7; 9 nucleotides align to TRBD1. The V segment lost 6 bases and the J segment 3 bases; nucleotides outside the gene matches: 9. Per germline, CDR1 MDHEN and CDR2 SYDVKM. The CDR3 extends over 15 amino acids. DNA for the CDR3: TGTGCCAGCAGAAAAAGGGACAGGGCCAACTACGAGCAGTACTTC. Amino acid sequence: CASRKRDRANYEQYF.

The rearrangement joins TRBV3-1 (or the pseudogene TRBV3-2) to TRBJ1-2; 10 bases agree with TRBD1. Germline V gives CDR1 LGHDT, CDR2 YNNKEL (reference sequence). This CDR3 spans 16 amino acids. V dropped 6 bases and J dropped 6; count of bases not matched to a gene: 13. CDR3 protein: CASRHIAAGTGDGYTF. The CDR3 coding sequence is TGTGCCAGCAGACACATCGCCGCCGGGACAGGGGATGGCTACACCTTC.

The rearrangement joins TRBV28 to TRBJ1-6; D not certain. The V end lost 1 base, the J end lost 11 bases, and 3 bases lay between the germline ends. From germline, CDR1 is MDHEN and CDR2 SYDVKM. The CDR3 is made up of 11 amino acids. Written as DNA, the CDR3 is TGTGCCAGCAGTTTATCTACACCCCTCCACTTT. The encoded protein is CASSLSTPLHF.

The chain has TRBV3-1 (or the pseudogene TRBV3-2) and TRBJ2-6; a possible D gene is TRBD2 (5 bases). The CDR3 sequence is 15 residues long. Germline values: CDR1 LGHDT, CDR2 YNNKEL (reference sequence). The germline V and J ends were trimmed by 4 bases and 3 bases, with 10 bases remaining between them. CDR3 loop: CASSLPRGGANVLTF. The CDR3 DNA reads TGTGCCAGCAGCCTCCCCCGGGGTGGGGCCAACGTCCTGACTTTC.

This clone was observed once. This chain's CDR3 is CSVVSSASYEQYF. The DNA for the CDR3 is TGCAGCGTTGTGTCTAGCGCCTCCTACGAGCAGTACTTC. The chain joins TRBV29-1 to TRBJ2-7; weak D call: TRBD2 (6 bases). Deletions cut 4 bases from V and 0 bases from J, with 10 bases between. CDR3 length: 13 residues. Germline CDR1 is SQVTM and CDR2 is ANQGSEA.

The V gene is TRBV5-1, the J gene TRBJ2-3, with 9 bases lining up with TRBD2. The CDR3 loop spans 16 amino acids. Germline-derived CDR1 and CDR2 are SGHRS and YFSETQ. With 2 bases clipped from V and 3 bases from J, the junction kept 7 bases outside the gene matches. CDR3 residues: CASSLLAGEGTDTQYF. The CDR3 region has the DNA TGCGCCAGCAGCTTATTAGCGGGAGAGGGAACAGATACGCAGTATTTT.

This CDR3 is CASSLRVGLAGGEVWDEQFF. DNA of the CDR3: TGTGCCAGCAGTTTAAGGGTAGGACTAGCGGGAGGGGAGGTTTGGGATGAGCAGTTCTTC. The chain combines TRBV28 with TRBJ2-1; 15 bases agree with TRBD2. This CDR3 contains 20 residues. Germline CDR1 reads MDHEN; CDR2 reads SYDVKM. V shed 2 bases, J shed 8 bases, and the junction held 16 bases outside the gene matches. Full variable domain (remainder filled in from reference TRBV28 and TRBJ2-1): DVKVTQSSRYLVKRTGEKVFLECVQDMDHENMFWYRQDPGLGLRLIYFSYDVKMKEKGDIPEGYSVSREKKERFSLILESASTNQTSMYLCASSLRVGLAGGEVWDEQFFGPGTRLTVL.

The J gene is TRBJ1-5, the V gene TRBV6-5; 8 bases map to TRBD1. The CDR3 extends over 15 amino acids. From germline, CDR1 is MNHEY and CDR2 SVGAGI. Trimming took 5 bases from V and 6 from J; bases not matched to a gene: 9. CDR3 bases: TGTGCCAGCAGTCCGACAGGGGATCAGGTTCAGCCCCAGCATTTT. Its translation: CASSPTGDQVQPQHF.